Each of the 30 T cell receptor beta chains below was sequenced from the same sample in a study of T cell responses to AZD1222 COVID-19 vaccine. Assay used: immunoSEQ multiplex PCR; TCRdb lists only in-frame clones, some missing. The repertoire includes 100,000 to 150,000 clones, roughly 90% of them detected once, and roughly 4.5% sits in the top ten. The sample consisted of peripheral blood, taken on day 0 of AZD1222 vaccination. Every receptor here comes from an adult in good health.

A few counts support this clone. The chain employs TRBV7-9 and TRBJ2-2; 7 bases align to TRBD2. The germline V gene has CDR1 SEHNR and CDR2 FQNEAQ (reference sequence). This CDR3 contains 17 residues. Trimming at V came to 1 base and at J to 3 bases, leaving 8 bases not matched to a gene. The CDR3 nucleotides read TGTGCCAGCAGCTTAGGGAGAGGGAGGGCCTACACCGGGGAGCTGTTTTTT. Amino acids: CASSLGRGRAYTGELFF.

The V gene is TRBV13, the J gene TRBJ2-3, with D tentatively TRBD2 (7 bases). In germline, CDR1 is PRHDT, CDR2 FYEKMQ (reference sequence). CDR3 length: 15 amino acids. Deletions cut 1 base from V and 2 bases from J, with 10 bases between. Here the CDR3 reads CASSLVGGDTDTQYF. CDR3 coding DNA: TGTGCCAGCAGCTTAGTAGGGGGGGACACAGATACGCAGTATTTT.

This clone appeared once. The V gene is TRBV6-2 or TRBV6-3, the J gene TRBJ1-5; unclear D gene. Per the germline V gene, CDR1 is MNHEY and CDR2 is SVGEGT. The CDR3 totals 15 residues. Trimming shortened V by 2 bases and J by 1 base, and 9 bases separated the two germline ends. CDR3 bases: TGTGCCAGCAGTTACGTGGGATTAAGCAATCAGCCCCAGCATTTT. This translates into CASSYVGLSNQPQHF.

The V and J genes are TRBV14 and TRBJ1-3; 7 nucleotides line up with TRBD1. V was pared by 4 bases and J by 4 bases, with 7 bases of the junction left unmatched. This CDR3 has 15 amino acids. Looked up from germline, CDR1 is SGHDN and CDR2 is FVKESK. The DNA for the CDR3 is TGTGCCAGCAGCCTCCGGGGACAGCCAGGAAACACCATATATTTT. Its translation: CASSLRGQPGNTIYF.

This chain connects TRBV6-5 to TRBJ2-3; D may correspond to TRBD1 or TRBD2 (5 bases each). Germline V lookup: CDR1 MNHEY, CDR2 SVGAGI. The CDR3 extends over 11 amino acids. The V and J ends lost 10 bases and 9 bases respectively, with 14 bases between them. CDR3 DNA sequence: TGTGCCACCACCCTGGGACGCACGCAGTATTTT. Encoded protein: CATTLGRTQYF.

The rearrangement links TRBV27 to TRBJ1-1, with D perhaps TRBD1 (5 bases). This CDR3 is 14 amino acids long. Germline CDR1 reads MNHEY; CDR2 reads SMNVEV (reference sequence). The germline V and J ends were trimmed by 3 bases and 4 bases, with 12 bases remaining between them. The CDR3 DNA sequence: TGTGCCAGCAGTTTTTTGGGGGTCGGCACTGAAGCTTTCTTT. Translated: CASSFLGVGTEAFF.

This clone is categorized as medium-sized. The V gene is TRBV27, the J gene TRBJ1-6; D gene ambiguous. Germline CDR1 and CDR2: MNHEY and SMNVEV (reference sequence). Trimming pared 6 bases from V and 3 bases from J, leaving 18 bases between. The CDR3 has 17 amino acids. Here the CDR3 reads CASRGLLGGDYNSPLHF. The CDR3, as DNA: TGTGCCAGCAGAGGCCTTTTAGGCGGGGACTATAATTCACCCCTCCACTTT.

This CDR3 is CASSPRTGGTDTQYF. CDR3 nucleotide sequence: TGTGCCAGCAGTCCCCGGACAGGGGGCACAGATACGCAGTATTTT. The gene calls are TRBV28 and TRBJ2-3; TRBD1 matches 9 bases. Unmatched junction bases numbered 4, after V lost 5 bases and J lost 1 base. Germline V gene lookup returns CDR1 MDHEN and CDR2 SYDVKM. The CDR3 is 15 amino acids.

The genes are TRBV29-1 and TRBJ1-3; D unclear. The V and J ends lost 4 bases and 2 bases respectively, with 15 bases between them. The germline gives CDR1 SQVTM, CDR2 ANQGSEA. The CDR3 is 15 residues long. CDR3 in amino acids: CSVAPGRGTGNTIYF. CDR3 sequence (DNA): TGCAGCGTTGCCCCCGGGAGAGGGACTGGAAACACCATATATTTT.

J is TRBJ2-1 and V is TRBV28, with 7 bases matching TRBD2. CDR1 is MDHEN, CDR2 SYDVKM, per germline. This CDR3 is built from 15 residues. After removal of 2 bases from V and 5 bases from J, the junction contained 6 bases not matched to a gene. CDR3 in DNA: TGTGCCAGCAGTTTACAGCGGGAAATCCACAATGAGCAGTTCTTC. It encodes CASSLQREIHNEQFF.

The chain employs TRBV9 and TRBJ2-3; 8 bases map to TRBD1. Germline loops: CDR1 SGDLS, CDR2 YYNGEE. Trimming took 2 bases from V and 4 from J; bases not matched to a gene: 9. The CDR3 runs to 16 residues. Written as DNA, the CDR3 is TGTGCCAGCAGCGTCTCGACAGGGGAAGGCGCAGATACGCAGTATTTT. It is translated as CASSVSTGEGADTQYF.

J is TRBJ1-5 and V is TRBV7-2; D unclear. The length of the CDR3 is 13 residues. In germline, CDR1 is SGHTA, CDR2 FQGNSA. Trimming stripped 3 bases from V and 4 bases from J, with 7 bases between. The CDR3 DNA is TGTGCCAGCAGCTTCGTAGAGAATCAGCCCCAGCATTTT. Residues: CASSFVENQPQHF.

The gene calls are TRBV5-4 and TRBJ1-2; TRBD1 might be the D (5 bases). V was pared by 3 bases and J by 0 bases, with 18 bases between. Germline V lookup: CDR1 SGHNT, CDR2 YYREEE (reference sequence). The CDR3 length is 17 residues. The CDR3 DNA sequence: TGTGCCAGCAGCTCCCAGACCGGGACCGTCTCTAACTATGGCTACACCTTC. Protein product: CASSSQTGTVSNYGYTF.

The J gene is TRBJ2-5, the V gene TRBV9; D uncertain. The CDR3 covers 14 residues. Germline V CDR1 and CDR2: SGDLS, YYNGEE. Trimming stripped 3 bases from V and 0 bases from J, with 9 bases between. The CDR3 bases are TGTGCCAGCAGCGCGACTGGCAACCAAGAGACCCAGTACTTC. This encodes CASSATGNQETQYF.

The gene calls are TRBV21-1 and TRBJ2-7; TRBD1 was called by the table and not checked on the DNA. TRBV21-1 represents a pseudogene. The CDR3 contains 16 residues. This CDR3 is CASSKVSGGEKYEQYF. The CDR3 region has the DNA TGTGCCAGCAGCAAAGTCTCAGGGGGCGAGAAGTACGAGCAGTACTTC.

For this clone: Within the sample, other DNA sequences also encode this same CDR3. This rearrangement joins TRBV5-6 to TRBJ2-7; D not certain. Trimming took 1 base from V and 6 from J, leaving 8 bases between them. This CDR3 region has 12 residues. Germline values: CDR1 SGHDT, CDR2 YYEEEE. The CDR3 sequence is CASSLRWGEQYF. The DNA for the CDR3 is TGTGCCAGCAGCTTGCGGTGGGGCGAGCAGTACTTC.

This clone has only one observation. This chain joins TRBV11-2 and TRBJ1-3; D is possibly TRBD1 (5 bases). Germline V lookup: CDR1 SGHAT, CDR2 FQNNGV. V lost 8 bases to trimming and J lost 4 bases, with 18 bases between them. CDR3 length equals 15 residues. CDR3 DNA sequence: TGTGCCAGCCGAGCAGCTGGGACGGGGGGAAACACCATATATTTT. It codes for CASRAAGTGGNTIYF.

The chain links TRBV5-8 to TRBJ2-7, with TRBD1 identical over 7 bases. Unmatched junction bases numbered 9, after V lost 0 bases and J lost 0 bases. Germline V CDR1 and CDR2: SGHTS, YDEGEE. This CDR3 contains 17 residues. The CDR3 loop is CASSLAPWDRDSYEQYF. CDR3 coding DNA: TGTGCCAGCAGCTTGGCCCCATGGGACAGAGACTCCTACGAGCAGTACTTC.

The rearrangement joins TRBV27 to TRBJ1-6; D possibly corresponds to TRBD1 (5 bases). This CDR3 is built from 14 residues. Germline CDR1 and CDR2: MNHEY and SMNVEV (reference sequence). Between the trimmed V and J ends, which lost 3 bases and 7 bases, there was a span of 10 bases. Written as DNA, the CDR3 is TGTGCCAGCAGTTTGGCGGGACCCAATTCACCCCTCCACTTT. It codes for CASSLAGPNSPLHF.

This rearrangement joins TRBV29-1 to TRBJ2-7; D perhaps matches TRBD2 (5 bases). V was pared by 3 bases and J by 3 bases, with 12 bases between. The CDR3 runs to 13 residues. Looked up from germline, CDR1 is SQVTM and CDR2 is ANQGSEA. The CDR3 here is CSVDKGGRYEQYF. The CDR3 DNA is TGCAGCGTTGATAAGGGCGGGCGCTACGAGCAGTACTTC.

The V call is TRBV6-2 or TRBV6-3, the J call TRBJ2-3, with D perhaps given as TRBD1 or TRBD2 (6 bases each). Germline CDR1 is MNHEY and CDR2 is SVGEGT. The V gene lost 5 bases and the J gene lost 6 bases, with 15 bases spanning the gap. The CDR3 sequence is 14 residues long. CDR3 sequence reads: CASSQDGGRDTQYF. CDR3 bases: TGTGCCAGCAGTCAAGACGGGGGCAGGGATACGCAGTATTTT.

The CDR3 DNA reads as TGCAGCGCCCAGACAAGTACTTCCACTGAAGCTTTCTTT. It translates to CSAQTSTSTEAFF. The genes are TRBV29-1 and TRBJ1-1; D is uncertain. Germline values: CDR1 SQVTM, CDR2 ANQGSEA. With 7 bases removed from V and 4 bases from J, the gap between germline ends came to 16 bases. The CDR3 extends over 13 amino acids.

V usage is TRBV11-3 and J usage is TRBJ1-1, with 8 bases matching TRBD1. Germline V gene sequence: CDR1 SGHNT, CDR2 YENEEA. The J segment lost 5 bases and the V segment lost 3 bases, leaving 5 bases of the junction unmatched. The CDR3 is 14 residues long. The CDR3 DNA reads TGTGCCAGCAGCTTCTCACAGGGGGTGACTGAAGCTTTCTTT. This gives the protein CASSFSQGVTEAFF.

This clone was counted a single time. V gene TRBV2 combines with J gene TRBJ1-1; D remains unclear. The CDR3 is made up of 13 amino acids. The V and J ends lost 2 bases and 1 base respectively, with 5 bases between them. The germline CDR1 and CDR2 sequences are SNHLY and FYNNEI. The CDR3 DNA is TGTGCCAGCAGTGAACAGGAGAACACTGAAGCTTTCTTT. As protein: CASSEQENTEAFF.

This chain connects TRBV19 to TRBJ2-5; TRBD2 aligns across 8 bases. The CDR3 length is 16 residues. V shed 3 bases, J shed 4 bases, and the junction held 10 bases outside the gene matches. Per the germline V gene, CDR1 is LNHDA and CDR2 is SQIVND (reference sequence). DNA of the CDR3: TGTGCCAGTAGTATCCCGGGGGGGCCATCTGGAGAGACCCAGTACTTC. This sequence encodes CASSIPGGPSGETQYF. Using reference TRBV19 and TRBJ2-5 for the parts outside the CDR3, the full variable domain is DGGITQSPKYLFRKEGQNVTLSCEQNLNHDAMYWYRQDPGQGLRLIYYSQIVNDFQKGDIAEGYSVSREKKESFPLTVTSAQKNPTAFYLCASSIPGGPSGETQYFGPGTRLLVL.

The V and J genes are TRBV9 and TRBJ1-2, with no clear D. The germline V gene has CDR1 SGDLS and CDR2 YYNGEE. CDR3 length equals 14 residues. The V gene lost 2 bases and the J gene lost 0 bases, with 8 bases spanning the gap. This chain's CDR3 is CASSVGRSNYGYTF. CDR3 nucleotide sequence: TGTGCCAGCAGCGTCGGCAGATCTAACTATGGCTACACCTTC.

This sequence joins TRBV11-3 and TRBJ1-6, with D uncertain. Looked up from germline, CDR1 is SGHNT and CDR2 is YENEEA. Trimming pared 1 base from V and 7 bases from J, leaving 11 bases between. The CDR3 is 15 residues long. CDR3 nucleotide sequence: TGTGCCAGCAGCTTAGCGCACGGGGAGAATTCACCCCTCCACTTT. As protein: CASSLAHGENSPLHF.

The V and J genes are TRBV9 and TRBJ1-1; D possibly corresponds to TRBD1 (5 bases). In germline, CDR1 is SGDLS, CDR2 YYNGEE. The V end was cut by 4 bases, the J end by 0 bases, with 10 bases between. The CDR3 has 14 residues. CDR3 in DNA: TGTGCCAGCAGCCGACAGTCCATGAACACTGAAGCTTTCTTT. Protein product: CASSRQSMNTEAFF.

The rearrangement links TRBV10-1 to TRBJ2-3, with 12 bases fitting TRBD2. The V and J ends lost 0 bases and 9 bases, in that order; junction bases with no gene match: 7. The CDR3 runs to 16 residues. The germline CDR1 and CDR2 sequences are WNHNN and SYGVQD (reference sequence). The CDR3 is CASSESASGGEWTQYF. Written as DNA, the CDR3 is TGCGCCAGCAGTGAGTCGGCTAGCGGGGGGGAATGGACGCAGTATTTT.

The CDR3 protein is CASSADRGTNEQFF. CDR3 nucleotide sequence: TGTGCCAGCAGTGCGGACAGGGGGACGAATGAGCAGTTCTTC. This rearrangement joins TRBV27 to TRBJ2-1; 10 nucleotides line up with TRBD1. Per the germline V gene, CDR1 is MNHEY and CDR2 is SMNVEV (reference sequence). The CDR3 is 14 amino acids. J lost 7 bases, V lost 5 bases, and 5 bases had no gene match.